Shown below are 5 T cell receptor beta chains from a single sample sequenced in a study of blood T cell repertoires in COVID-19. Profiled with immunoSEQ multiplex PCR; TCRdb holds only in-frame clones, not every one. The sample contains roughly 150,000 clones, around four fifths of which appear only once. The sequencing input was PBMCs or T cells enriched from blood (not recorded which). These receptors were obtained from a woman aged 45-65 years who had recovered from COVID-19.

This rearrangement joins TRBV19 to TRBJ1-2, with 8 positions matching TRBD1. CDR1 and CDR2 (germline): LNHDA, SQIVND (reference sequence). Trimming cost V 2 bases and J 4 bases; bases outside gene matches: 3. This CDR3 is built from 14 residues. The CDR3 spells CASSISQGVYGYTF. DNA of the CDR3: TGTGCCAGTAGTATATCACAGGGGGTCTATGGCTACACCTTC.

The rearrangement joins TRBV6-5 to TRBJ2-2; D is unclear. CDR3 length: 15 amino acids. V was clipped by 7 bases and J by 1 base, with 13 bases between them. Germline V gene data show CDR1 as MNHEY and CDR2 as SVGAGI. CDR3 loop: CASITPEMNTGELFF. CDR3 nucleotides: TGTGCCAGCATAACTCCCGAAATGAACACCGGGGAGCTGTTTTTT.

In its sample, this clone was seen a few times. V gene TRBV24-1 combines with J gene TRBJ1-1; no firm D call. Germline CDR1 KGHDR, CDR2 SFDVKD. The V and J ends lost 0 bases and 1 base respectively, with 20 bases between them. This CDR3 region has 19 residues. CDR3 protein: CATSDLTGVTNEANTEAFF. DNA for the CDR3: TGTGCCACCAGTGATTTGACCGGGGTGACAAACGAGGCGAACACTGAAGCTTTCTTT.

V usage is TRBV7-2 and J usage is TRBJ1-3; possible D gene TRBD1, 5 bases. The CDR3 is 17 amino acids. The germline gives CDR1 SGHTA, CDR2 FQGNSA. V was cut by 5 bases and J by 2 bases, with 19 bases left in between. CDR3 amino acids: CASSIDWTRGAGNTIYF. The DNA for the CDR3 is TGTGCCAGCAGCATAGACTGGACCCGGGGGGCTGGAAACACCATATATTTT.

The chain recombines TRBV5-1 with TRBJ2-1, with D tentatively TRBD1 (5 bases). V was cut by 0 bases and J by 2 bases, with 12 bases left in between. Germline V CDR1 and CDR2: SGHRS, YFSETQ. The CDR3 runs to 16 residues. CDR3 amino acids: CASSLEQPGPYNEQFF. CDR3 sequence (DNA): TGCGCCAGCAGCTTGGAACAACCAGGGCCCTACAATGAGCAGTTCTTC.